The 27 T cell receptor beta chains below come from one sample, sequenced in a study of siplizumab effects on memory and regulatory T cells. TCRdb keeps only in-frame clones here, not all; method: immunoSEQ multiplex PCR. The data show 100,000 or so clones, around 92% seen once. The specimen sequenced was CD4+ T cells sorted from blood. Receptor source: a human donor in good health. Some clones in this sample may be carry-over from other donors' samples.

The rearrangement uses TRBV7-8 and TRBJ1-5, with TRBD1 as a possible D gene (6 bases). The CDR3 runs 14 residues. Trimming took off 2 bases at V and 10 bases at J, with 15 bases between the two ends. Germline V gives CDR1 SGHVS, CDR2 FQNEAQ. CDR3 protein: CASSLMDSSGPQHF. The DNA for the CDR3 is TGTGCCAGCAGCTTAATGGACAGTAGCGGCCCCCAGCATTTT. Full variable domain (missing parts from reference TRBV7-8 and TRBJ1-5): GAGVSQSPRYKVAKRGQDVALRCDPISGHVSLFWYQQALGQGPEFLTYFQNEAQLDKSGLPSDRFFAERPEGSVSTLKIQRTQQEDSAVYLCASSLMDSSGPQHFGDGTRLSIL.

The V call is TRBV19, the J call TRBJ2-7, with D uncertain. In germline, CDR1 is LNHDA, CDR2 SQIVND (reference sequence). This CDR3 has 13 residues. V shed 6 bases and J shed 3 bases, with 12 bases lying between them. CDR3 sequence: CASSQRRFYEQYF. In DNA form, the CDR3 reads TGTGCCAGTAGCCAACGTCGTTTCTACGAGCAGTACTTC.

This clone came up once. As DNA, the CDR3 is TGTGCCATCAGTGTCTCAGCGGGAGAAGAGACCCAGTACTTC. It is translated as CAISVSAGEETQYF. V usage is TRBV10-3 and J usage is TRBJ2-5; 8 bases fit TRBD2. This CDR3 has 14 residues. Trimming cost V 4 bases and J 3 bases; bases outside gene matches: 4. Looked up from germline, CDR1 is ENHRY and CDR2 is SYGVKD.

V and J are TRBV14 and TRBJ2-7; perhaps TRBD1 as D (5 bases). This CDR3 is built from 15 residues. The germline gives CDR1 SGHDN, CDR2 FVKESK. V was cut by 4 bases and J by 6 bases, with 19 bases left in between. The CDR3 DNA reads TGTGCCAGCAGCCCTCGGCCAGGGCCTCCGAGCGAGCAGTACTTC. This sequence encodes CASSPRPGPPSEQYF.

The V gene is TRBV19, the J gene TRBJ1-2; D unclear. The CDR3 is 14 residues long. V lost 4 bases to trimming and J lost 8 bases, with 17 bases between them. CDR1 and CDR2 from the germline V gene are LNHDA and SQIVND (reference sequence). The CDR3 region is CASSRKTPAMGYTF. Written as DNA, the CDR3 is TGTGCCAGTAGTAGGAAGACACCAGCGATGGGCTACACCTTC.

The chain employs TRBV29-1 and TRBJ2-3; D uncertain. The V gene lost 5 bases and the J gene lost 2 bases, with 11 bases spanning the gap. Germline V CDR1 and CDR2: SQVTM, ANQGSEA. The CDR3 runs 13 residues. CDR3 sequence reads: CSVRRLNTDTQYF. As DNA, the CDR3 is TGCAGCGTTCGGAGACTCAACACAGATACGCAGTATTTT.

V usage is TRBV7-3 and J usage is TRBJ2-2; 7 nucleotides align to TRBD1. The CDR3 is 14 residues long. Germline-derived CDR1 and CDR2 are SGHTA and FQGTGA. J was trimmed by 4 bases and V by 5 bases; bases with no gene match: 4. The CDR3 DNA follows: TGTGCCAGCAGCCCAAGGGGGCTCACCGGGGAGCTGTTTTTT. Translating it yields CASSPRGLTGELFF.

This chain links TRBV5-1 with TRBJ2-2, with 8 bases identical to TRBD1. CDR1 and CDR2 (germline): SGHRS, YFSETQ. The CDR3 is made up of 15 amino acids. With V trimmed by 0 bases and J by 8 bases, 6 bases remained unmatched. Here the CDR3 reads CASSLGDRGHGELFF. The CDR3 nucleotides read TGCGCCAGCAGCTTGGGAGACAGGGGTCATGGGGAGCTGTTTTTT.

V gene TRBV5-1 combines with J gene TRBJ2-3; no clear D gene. This CDR3 is built from 11 residues. Germline CDR1 and CDR2: SGHRS and YFSETQ. V lost 4 bases, J lost 5 bases, and 5 bases lay in between. CDR3 coding DNA: TGCGCCAGCAGCGTGTTAGATACGCAGTATTTT. Translated: CASSVLDTQYF.

The chain links TRBV2 to TRBJ2-7, with 13 positions matching TRBD2. The J segment lost 7 bases and the V segment lost 6 bases, leaving 6 bases of the junction unmatched. CDR1 is SNHLY and CDR2 is FYNNEI in the germline V gene. This CDR3 is built from 14 residues. The CDR3 nucleotides read TGTGCCAGCAGGGAACGGACTAGCGGGGGTGAGCAGTACTTC. As protein: CASRERTSGGEQYF.

This chain links TRBV14 with TRBJ2-7; tentatively, D is TRBD2 (6 bases). The V end lost 4 bases, the J end lost 7 bases, and 20 bases lay between the germline ends. This CDR3 contains 15 residues. The germline V gene has CDR1 SGHDN and CDR2 FVKESK. CDR3 in DNA: TGTGCCAGCAGCCTCTTCCGGACGGGGGTGGAGGAGCAGTACTTC. It encodes CASSLFRTGVEEQYF. Complete variable domain (other parts from reference TRBV14 and TRBJ2-7): EAGVTQFPSHSVIEKGQTVTLRCDPISGHDNLYWYRRVMGKEIKFLLHFVKESKQDESGMPNNRFLAERTGGTYSTLKVQPAELEDSGVYFCASSLFRTGVEEQYFGPGTRLTVT.

J is TRBJ1-4 and V is TRBV29-1; D not resolved. Per the germline V gene, CDR1 is SQVTM and CDR2 is ANQGSEA. This CDR3 has 11 residues. The V end lost 7 bases, the J end lost 7 bases, and 10 bases lay between the germline ends. CDR3 in amino acids: CSAGMGEKLFF. The CDR3 DNA reads as TGCAGCGCCGGCATGGGTGAAAAACTGTTTTTT.

J is TRBJ1-2 and V is TRBV6-1; perhaps TRBD1 as D (6 bases). Trimming stripped 2 bases from V and 7 bases from J, with 11 bases between. This CDR3 is 13 amino acids long. Germline values: CDR1 MNHNS, CDR2 SASEGT. The CDR3 region has the DNA TGTGCCAGCAGTGAATCACAGGGCTCTGGCTACACCTTC. Translation: CASSESQGSGYTF.

The sample holds a few counts of this clone. The chain is built from TRBV10-3 and TRBJ2-1; 10 bases are a match to TRBD2. Germline CDR1 and CDR2: ENHRY and SYGVKD. V lost 3 bases to trimming and J lost 5 bases; unmatched junction nucleotides: 4. CDR3 length: 15 residues. CDR3 residues: CAISDGLAGDNEQFF. The CDR3 DNA reads TGTGCCATCAGTGACGGGCTAGCGGGAGACAATGAGCAGTTCTTC.

The rearrangement links TRBV4-2 to TRBJ2-1, with 8 bases aligning to TRBD2. The V segment lost 7 bases and the J segment 4 bases; nucleotides outside the gene matches: 12. CDR3 size: 16 residues. Germline loops: CDR1 LGHNA, CDR2 YNFKEQ. CDR3 coding DNA: TGTGCCAGCACCCCCTCCGCGAGCGGGAGATACAATGAGCAGTTCTTC. It yields the protein CASTPSASGRYNEQFF.

The genes are TRBV5-4 and TRBJ2-3; D ambiguous. The CDR3 is 14 residues long. Germline V gene sequence: CDR1 SGHNT, CDR2 YYREEE (reference sequence). V gave up 1 base and J gave up 2 bases, with 8 bases separating them. The CDR3 loop reads CASSLSQTTDTQYF. As DNA, the CDR3 is TGTGCCAGCAGCTTGAGCCAGACCACAGATACGCAGTATTTT.

The rearrangement links TRBV7-2 to TRBJ1-1; weak D call: TRBD1 (5 bases). Germline V gene lookup returns CDR1 SGHTA and CDR2 FQGNSA. V was pared by 2 bases and J by 0 bases, with 7 bases between. The CDR3 totals 14 residues. In DNA form, the CDR3 reads TGTGCCAGCAGCTTAAGCAGGGTGAACACTGAAGCTTTCTTT. Protein sequence: CASSLSRVNTEAFF.

This clone was seen a single time. This sequence joins TRBV30 and TRBJ1-2; TRBD1 might be the D (6 bases). The CDR3 is made up of 11 amino acids. V lost 3 bases and J lost 10, with 12 bases in between. Germline V lookup: CDR1 GTSNPN, CDR2 SVGIG (reference sequence). The chain's CDR3 is CAWRLTGDYTF. The CDR3 DNA follows: TGTGCCTGGAGACTGACAGGCGACTACACCTTC.

The CDR3 nucleotides read TGTGCCAGCAGAAGCACAGATACGCAGTATTTT. Residues: CASRSTDTQYF. The chain has TRBV6-5 and TRBJ2-3, with unresolved D. The CDR3 loop spans 11 amino acids. The germline CDR1 and CDR2 sequences are MNHEY and SVGAGI. Trimming removed 6 bases from V and 0 bases from J, with 1 base in between.

The V call is TRBV28, the J call TRBJ2-5; 10 nucleotides agree with TRBD1. V shed 5 bases, J shed 5 bases, and the junction held 8 bases outside the gene matches. CDR1 is MDHEN and CDR2 is SYDVKM in the germline V gene. The CDR3 is 15 residues long. DNA for the CDR3: TGTGCCAGCAGTGTCTCCGGGACAGGGGTGGAGACCCAGTACTTC. Translating it yields CASSVSGTGVETQYF. The whole variable domain, filled in from reference TRBV28 and TRBJ2-5, reads DVKVTQSSRYLVKRTGEKVFLECVQDMDHENMFWYRQDPGLGLRLIYFSYDVKMKEKGDIPEGYSVSREKKERFSLILESASTNQTSMYLCASSVSGTGVETQYFGPGTRLLVL.

The CDR3 DNA is TGTGCCAGCAGCTTCCAGACAGGGGGCTTCTACGAGCAGTACTTC. Its protein product is CASSFQTGGFYEQYF. J is TRBJ2-7 and V is TRBV7-3, with 10 nucleotides matching TRBD1. CDR3 length: 15 residues. The V gene end was trimmed by 3 bases and the J gene end by 3 bases; junction bases not matched to a gene: 5. The V gene's germline CDR1 is SGHTA and CDR2 FQGTGA.

The chain is built from TRBV10-3 and TRBJ2-1; tentatively, D is TRBD2 (6 bases). This CDR3 contains 14 residues. Germline V CDR1 and CDR2: ENHRY, SYGVKD. Trimming took 8 bases from V and 7 from J, leaving 18 bases between them. CDR3 amino acids: CAILGQGGTNEQFF. CDR3 nucleotide sequence: TGTGCCATCTTGGGCCAGGGAGGCACGAATGAGCAGTTCTTC.

This clone turned up a few times. The CDR3 nucleotides read TGCGCCAGCAGCCAAGAGGACCCTCTTCAAGATACGCAGTATTTT. Its translation: CASSQEDPLQDTQYF. The chain recombines TRBV4-1 with TRBJ2-3; D is unclear. Trimming removed 0 bases at V and 5 bases at J, with 12 bases between. Germline CDR1 and CDR2: MGHRA and YSYEKL. This CDR3 is built from 15 residues.

This rearrangement joins TRBV11-1 to TRBJ2-6, with a possible D match to TRBD1 (5 bases). The germline V gene has CDR1 SGHAT and CDR2 FQDESV (reference sequence). Trimming took 5 bases from V and 0 from J, leaving 14 bases between them. This CDR3 has 17 residues. The CDR3 nucleotides are TGTGCCAGCAGCCCCTATGGACAAAACTCTGGGGCCAACGTCCTGACTTTC. It codes for CASSPYGQNSGANVLTF.

The V call is TRBV7-9, the J call TRBJ1-2; a weak D match, TRBD1 (5 bases). V lost 1 base and J lost 8, with 17 bases in between. CDR3 length: 15 residues. Germline CDR1 SEHNR, CDR2 FQNEAQ (reference sequence). The CDR3 DNA reads TGTGCCAGCAGCTTAGGACAGCAAGAGGGTCCAGGCTACACCTTC. Translated, it gives CASSLGQQEGPGYTF.

Many counts were recorded for this clone. Other DNA sequences in this specimen translate into the identical CDR3. The chain recombines TRBV18 with TRBJ1-1; D is unclear. The CDR3 extends over 12 amino acids. Germline V gene sequence: CDR1 KGHSH, CDR2 LQKENI. V was shortened by 4 bases and J by 3 bases, with 6 bases between the two germline ends. The CDR3 nucleotides are TGTGCCAGCTCACTACGGGACACTGAAGCTTTCTTT. It is translated as CASSLRDTEAFF.

The V and J genes are TRBV29-1 and TRBJ2-2, with D perhaps matching TRBD1 or TRBD2 (6 bases each). CDR3 length: 15 residues. Trimming left V 6 bases short and J 1 base short, with 15 bases between. CDR1 is SQVTM, CDR2 ANQGSEA, per germline. This chain's CDR3 is CSVTRGRVNTGELFF. In DNA, the CDR3 is TGCAGCGTGACCCGGGGGCGAGTGAACACCGGGGAGCTGTTTTTT.